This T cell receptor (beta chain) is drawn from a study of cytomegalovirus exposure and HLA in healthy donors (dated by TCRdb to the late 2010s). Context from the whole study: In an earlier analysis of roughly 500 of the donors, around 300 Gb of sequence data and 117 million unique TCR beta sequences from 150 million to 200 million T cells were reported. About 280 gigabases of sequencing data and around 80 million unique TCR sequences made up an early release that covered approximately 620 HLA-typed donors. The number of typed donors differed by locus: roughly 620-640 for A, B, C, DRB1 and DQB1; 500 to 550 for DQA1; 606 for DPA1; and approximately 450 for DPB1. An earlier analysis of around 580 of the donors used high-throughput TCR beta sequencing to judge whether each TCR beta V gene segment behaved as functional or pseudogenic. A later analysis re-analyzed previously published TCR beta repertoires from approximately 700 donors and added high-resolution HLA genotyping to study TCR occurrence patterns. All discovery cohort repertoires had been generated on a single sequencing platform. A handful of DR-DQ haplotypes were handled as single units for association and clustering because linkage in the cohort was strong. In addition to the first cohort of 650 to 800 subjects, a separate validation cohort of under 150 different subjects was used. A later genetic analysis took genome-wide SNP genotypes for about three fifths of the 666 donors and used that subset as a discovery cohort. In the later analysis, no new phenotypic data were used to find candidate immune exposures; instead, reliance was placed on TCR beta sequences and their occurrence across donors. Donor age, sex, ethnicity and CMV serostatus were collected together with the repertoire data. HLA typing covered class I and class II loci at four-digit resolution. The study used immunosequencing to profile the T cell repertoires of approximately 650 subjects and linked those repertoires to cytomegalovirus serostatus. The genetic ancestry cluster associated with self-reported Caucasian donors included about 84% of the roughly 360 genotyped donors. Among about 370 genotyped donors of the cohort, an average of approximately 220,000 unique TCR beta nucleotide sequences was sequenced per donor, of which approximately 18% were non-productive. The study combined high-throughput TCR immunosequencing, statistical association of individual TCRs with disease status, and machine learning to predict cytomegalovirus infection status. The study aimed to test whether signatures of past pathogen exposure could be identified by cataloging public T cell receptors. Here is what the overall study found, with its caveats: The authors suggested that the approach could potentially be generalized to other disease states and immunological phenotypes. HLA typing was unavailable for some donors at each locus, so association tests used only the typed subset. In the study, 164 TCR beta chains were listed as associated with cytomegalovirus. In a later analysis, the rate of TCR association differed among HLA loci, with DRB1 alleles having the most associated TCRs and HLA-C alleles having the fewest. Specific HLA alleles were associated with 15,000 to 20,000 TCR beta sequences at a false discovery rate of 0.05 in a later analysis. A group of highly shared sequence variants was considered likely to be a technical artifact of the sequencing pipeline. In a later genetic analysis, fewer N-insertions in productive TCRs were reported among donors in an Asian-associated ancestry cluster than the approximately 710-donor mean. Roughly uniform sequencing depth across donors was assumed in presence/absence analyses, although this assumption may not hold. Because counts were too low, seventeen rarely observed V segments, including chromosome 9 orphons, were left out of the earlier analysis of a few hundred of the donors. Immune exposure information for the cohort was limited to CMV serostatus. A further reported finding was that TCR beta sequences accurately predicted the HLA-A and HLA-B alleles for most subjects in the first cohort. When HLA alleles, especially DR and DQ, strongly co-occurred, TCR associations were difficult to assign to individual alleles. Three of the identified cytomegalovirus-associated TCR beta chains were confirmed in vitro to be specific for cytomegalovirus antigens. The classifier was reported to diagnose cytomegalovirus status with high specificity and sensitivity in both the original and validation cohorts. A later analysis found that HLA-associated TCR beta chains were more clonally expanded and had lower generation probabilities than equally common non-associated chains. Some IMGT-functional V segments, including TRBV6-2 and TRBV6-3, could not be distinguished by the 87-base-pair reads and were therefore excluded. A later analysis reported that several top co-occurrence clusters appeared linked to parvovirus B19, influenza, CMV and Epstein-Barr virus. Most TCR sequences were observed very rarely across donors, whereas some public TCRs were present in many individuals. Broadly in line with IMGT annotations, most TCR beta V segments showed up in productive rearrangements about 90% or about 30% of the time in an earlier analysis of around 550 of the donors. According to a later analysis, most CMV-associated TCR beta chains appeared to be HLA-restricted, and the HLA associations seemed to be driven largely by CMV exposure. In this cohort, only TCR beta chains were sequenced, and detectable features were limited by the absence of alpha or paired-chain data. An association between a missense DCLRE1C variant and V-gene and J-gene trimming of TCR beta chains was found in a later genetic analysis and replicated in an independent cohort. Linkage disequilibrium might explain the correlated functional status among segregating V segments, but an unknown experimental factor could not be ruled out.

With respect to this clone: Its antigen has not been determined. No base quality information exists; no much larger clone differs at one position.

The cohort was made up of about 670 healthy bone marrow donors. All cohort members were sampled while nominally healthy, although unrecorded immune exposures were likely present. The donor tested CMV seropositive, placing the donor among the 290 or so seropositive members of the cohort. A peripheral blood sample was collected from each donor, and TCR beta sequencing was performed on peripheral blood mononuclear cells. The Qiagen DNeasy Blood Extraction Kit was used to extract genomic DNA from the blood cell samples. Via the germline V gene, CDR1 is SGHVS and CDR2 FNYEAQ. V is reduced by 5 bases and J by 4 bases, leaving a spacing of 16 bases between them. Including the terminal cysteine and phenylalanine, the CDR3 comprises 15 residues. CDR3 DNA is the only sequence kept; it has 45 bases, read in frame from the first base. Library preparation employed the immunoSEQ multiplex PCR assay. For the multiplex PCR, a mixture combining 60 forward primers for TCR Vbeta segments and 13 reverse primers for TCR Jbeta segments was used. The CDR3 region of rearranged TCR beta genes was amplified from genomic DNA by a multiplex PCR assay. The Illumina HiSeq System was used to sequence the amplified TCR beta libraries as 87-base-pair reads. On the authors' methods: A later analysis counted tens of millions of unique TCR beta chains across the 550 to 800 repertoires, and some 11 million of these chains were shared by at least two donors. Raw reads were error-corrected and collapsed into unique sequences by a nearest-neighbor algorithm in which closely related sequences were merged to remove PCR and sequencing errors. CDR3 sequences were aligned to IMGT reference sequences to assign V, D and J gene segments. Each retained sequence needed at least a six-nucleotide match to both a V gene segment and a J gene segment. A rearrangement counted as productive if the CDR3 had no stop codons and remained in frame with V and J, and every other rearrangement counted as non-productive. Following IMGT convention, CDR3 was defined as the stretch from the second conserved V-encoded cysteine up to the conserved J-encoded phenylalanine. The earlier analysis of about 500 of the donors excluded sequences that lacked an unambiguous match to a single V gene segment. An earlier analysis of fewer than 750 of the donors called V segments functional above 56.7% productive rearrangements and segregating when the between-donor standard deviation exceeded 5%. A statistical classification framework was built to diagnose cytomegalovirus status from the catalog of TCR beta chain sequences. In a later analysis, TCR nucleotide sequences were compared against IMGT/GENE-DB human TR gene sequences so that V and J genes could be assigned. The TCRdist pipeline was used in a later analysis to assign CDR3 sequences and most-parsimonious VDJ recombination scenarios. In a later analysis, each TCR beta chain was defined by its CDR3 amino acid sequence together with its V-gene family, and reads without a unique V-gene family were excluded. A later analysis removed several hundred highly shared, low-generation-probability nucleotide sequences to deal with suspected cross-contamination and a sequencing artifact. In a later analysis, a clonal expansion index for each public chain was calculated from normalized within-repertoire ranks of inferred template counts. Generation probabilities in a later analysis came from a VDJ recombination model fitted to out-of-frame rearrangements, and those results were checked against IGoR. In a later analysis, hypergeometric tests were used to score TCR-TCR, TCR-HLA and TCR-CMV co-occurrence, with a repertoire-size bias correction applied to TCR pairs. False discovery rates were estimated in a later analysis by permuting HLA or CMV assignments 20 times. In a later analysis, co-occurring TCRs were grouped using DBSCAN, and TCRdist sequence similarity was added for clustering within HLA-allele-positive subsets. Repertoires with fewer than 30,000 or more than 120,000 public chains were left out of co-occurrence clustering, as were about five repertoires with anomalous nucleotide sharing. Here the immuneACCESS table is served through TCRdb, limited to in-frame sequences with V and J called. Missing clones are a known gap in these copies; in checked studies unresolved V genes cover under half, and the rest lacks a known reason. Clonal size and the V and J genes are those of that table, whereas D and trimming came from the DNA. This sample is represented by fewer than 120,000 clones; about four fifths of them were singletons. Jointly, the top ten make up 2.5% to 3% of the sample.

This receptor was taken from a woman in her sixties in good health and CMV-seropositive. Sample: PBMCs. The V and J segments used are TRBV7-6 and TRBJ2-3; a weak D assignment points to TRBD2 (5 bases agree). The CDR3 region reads CASSPRTAGADTQYF. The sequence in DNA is TGTGCCAGCAGCCCAAGGACTGCCGGGGCAGATACGCAGTATTTT.